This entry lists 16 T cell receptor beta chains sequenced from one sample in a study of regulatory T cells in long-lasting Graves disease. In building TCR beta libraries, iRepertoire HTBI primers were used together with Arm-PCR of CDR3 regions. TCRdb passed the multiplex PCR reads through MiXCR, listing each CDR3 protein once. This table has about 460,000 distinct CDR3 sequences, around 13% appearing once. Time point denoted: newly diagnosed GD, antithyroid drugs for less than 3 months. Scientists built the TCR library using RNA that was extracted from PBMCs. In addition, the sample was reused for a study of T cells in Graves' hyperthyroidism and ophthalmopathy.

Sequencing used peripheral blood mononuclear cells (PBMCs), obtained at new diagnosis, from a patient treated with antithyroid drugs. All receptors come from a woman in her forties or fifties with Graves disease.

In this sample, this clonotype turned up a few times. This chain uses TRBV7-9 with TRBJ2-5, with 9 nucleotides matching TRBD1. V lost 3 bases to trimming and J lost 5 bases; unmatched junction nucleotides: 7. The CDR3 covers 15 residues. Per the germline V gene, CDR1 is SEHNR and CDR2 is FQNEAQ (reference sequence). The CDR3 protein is CASSLGTGRWETQYF. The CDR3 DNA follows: TGTGCCAGCAGCTTGGGGACAGGGCGGTGGGAGACCCAGTACTTC.

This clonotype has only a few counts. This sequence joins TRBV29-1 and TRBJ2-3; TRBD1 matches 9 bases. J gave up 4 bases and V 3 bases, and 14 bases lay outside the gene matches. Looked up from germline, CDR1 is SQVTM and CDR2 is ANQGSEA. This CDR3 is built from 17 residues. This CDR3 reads CSVDWYPGQGAADTQYF. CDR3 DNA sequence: TGCAGCGTTGATTGGTACCCGGGACAGGGTGCCGCAGATACGCAGTATTTT.

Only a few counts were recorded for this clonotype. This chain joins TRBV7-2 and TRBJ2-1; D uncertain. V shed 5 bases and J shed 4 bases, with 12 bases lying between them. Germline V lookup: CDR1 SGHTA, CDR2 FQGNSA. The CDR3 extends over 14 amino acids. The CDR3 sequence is CASSGRLGYNEQFF. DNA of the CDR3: TGTGCCAGCAGCGGCAGGCTGGGTTACAATGAGCAGTTCTTC.

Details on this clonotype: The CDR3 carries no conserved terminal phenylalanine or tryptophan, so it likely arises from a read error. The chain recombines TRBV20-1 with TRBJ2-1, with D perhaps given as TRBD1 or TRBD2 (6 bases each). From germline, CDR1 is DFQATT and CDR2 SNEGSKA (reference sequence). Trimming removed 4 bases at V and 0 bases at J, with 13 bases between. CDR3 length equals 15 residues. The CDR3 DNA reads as TGCAGTGCTAAGGGGGGCGGGGCCTCCTACAATGAGCAGTTCCTC. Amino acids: CSAKGGGASYNEQFL.

The CDR3 loop is CASSSEGTTDSSGANVLTF. The CDR3 bases are TGTGCCAGCAGCTCAGAAGGGACTACAGATAGCTCTGGGGCCAACGTCCTGACTTTC. The rearrangement links TRBV13 to TRBJ2-6; 7 bases map to TRBD2. Trimming at V came to 4 bases and at J to 0 bases, leaving 12 bases not matched to a gene. CDR1 PRHDT and CDR2 FYEKMQ come from the germline V gene (reference sequence). The CDR3 length is 19 residues.

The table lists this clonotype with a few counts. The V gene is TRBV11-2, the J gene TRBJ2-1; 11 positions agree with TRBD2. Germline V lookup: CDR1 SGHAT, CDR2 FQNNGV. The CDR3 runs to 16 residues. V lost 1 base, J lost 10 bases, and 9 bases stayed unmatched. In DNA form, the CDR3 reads TGTGCCAGCAGCTTAGCGGGGCCTAGCGGGAGGAGAGAGCAGTTCTTC. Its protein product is CASSLAGPSGRREQFF.

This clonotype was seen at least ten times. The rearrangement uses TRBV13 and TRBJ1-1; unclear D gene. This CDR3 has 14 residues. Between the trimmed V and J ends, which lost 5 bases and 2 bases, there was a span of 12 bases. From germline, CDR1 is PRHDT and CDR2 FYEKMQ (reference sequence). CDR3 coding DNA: TGTGCCAGCAGCCCAACGGCCCCAAACACTGAAGCTTTCTTT. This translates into CASSPTAPNTEAFF.

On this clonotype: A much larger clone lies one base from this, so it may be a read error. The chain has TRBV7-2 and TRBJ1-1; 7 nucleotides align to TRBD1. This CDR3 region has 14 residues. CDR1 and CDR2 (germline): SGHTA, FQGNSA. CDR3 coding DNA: TGTGCCGGCAGCTCCCAGGGGGGATTTACTGAAGCTTTCTTT. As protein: CAGSSQGGFTEAFF.

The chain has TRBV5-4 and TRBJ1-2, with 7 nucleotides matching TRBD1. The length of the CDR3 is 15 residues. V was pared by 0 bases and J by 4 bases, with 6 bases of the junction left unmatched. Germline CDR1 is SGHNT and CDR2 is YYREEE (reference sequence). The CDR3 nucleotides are TGTGCCAGCAGCTTGGGACAGGGCTCTTCCTATGGCTACACCTTC. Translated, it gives CASSLGQGSSYGYTF.

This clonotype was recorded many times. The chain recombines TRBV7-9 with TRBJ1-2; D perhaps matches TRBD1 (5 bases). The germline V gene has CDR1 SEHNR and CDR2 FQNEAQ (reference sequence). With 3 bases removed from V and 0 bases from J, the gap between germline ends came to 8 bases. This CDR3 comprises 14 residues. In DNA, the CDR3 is TGTGCCAGCAGCTTGCAGGGACCTAACTATGGCTACACCTTC. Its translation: CASSLQGPNYGYTF.

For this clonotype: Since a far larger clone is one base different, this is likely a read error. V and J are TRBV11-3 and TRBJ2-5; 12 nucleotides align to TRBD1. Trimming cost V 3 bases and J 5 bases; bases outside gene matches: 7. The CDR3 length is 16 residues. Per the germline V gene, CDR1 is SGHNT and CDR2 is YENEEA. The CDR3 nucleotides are TGTGCCAGCAGCTTGGGGACAGGGGGCGCATCCGAGACCCAGTACTTC. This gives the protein CASSLGTGGASETQYF.

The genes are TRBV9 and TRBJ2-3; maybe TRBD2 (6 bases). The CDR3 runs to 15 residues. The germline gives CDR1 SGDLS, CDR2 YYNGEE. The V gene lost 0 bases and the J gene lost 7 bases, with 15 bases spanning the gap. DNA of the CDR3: TGTGCCAGCAGCGTAGAAGGGGACCTAGCGAATACGCAGTATTTT. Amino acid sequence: CASSVEGDLANTQYF.

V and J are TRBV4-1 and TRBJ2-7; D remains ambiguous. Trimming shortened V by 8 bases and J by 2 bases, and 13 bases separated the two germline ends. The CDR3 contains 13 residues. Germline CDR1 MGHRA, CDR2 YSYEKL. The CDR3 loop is CASSQRTPYEQYF. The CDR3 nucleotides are TGCGCCAGCTCACAGAGAACCCCCTACGAGCAGTACTTC.

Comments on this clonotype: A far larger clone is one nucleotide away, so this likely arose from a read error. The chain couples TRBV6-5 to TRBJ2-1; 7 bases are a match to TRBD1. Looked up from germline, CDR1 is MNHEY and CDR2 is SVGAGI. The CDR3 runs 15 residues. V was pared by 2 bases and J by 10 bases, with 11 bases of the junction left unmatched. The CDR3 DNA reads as TGTGCCAGCAGTTACGACCGGGACAGACGATCCGAGCAGTTCTTC. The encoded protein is CASSYDRDRRSEQFF.

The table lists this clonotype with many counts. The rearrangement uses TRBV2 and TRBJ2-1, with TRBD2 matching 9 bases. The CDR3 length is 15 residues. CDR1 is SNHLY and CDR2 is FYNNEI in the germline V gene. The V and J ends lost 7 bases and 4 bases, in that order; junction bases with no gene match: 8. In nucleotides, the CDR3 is TGTGCCAGCAAGACCGGGACTAGCCCATACAATGAGCAGTTCTTC. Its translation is CASKTGTSPYNEQFF.

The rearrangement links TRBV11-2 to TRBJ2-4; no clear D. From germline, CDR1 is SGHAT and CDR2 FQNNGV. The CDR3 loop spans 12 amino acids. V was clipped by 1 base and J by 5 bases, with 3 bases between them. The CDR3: CASSLGENIQYF. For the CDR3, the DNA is TGTGCCAGCAGCTTAGGCGAAAACATTCAGTACTTC. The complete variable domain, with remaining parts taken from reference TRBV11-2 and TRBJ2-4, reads EAGVAQSPRYKIIEKRQSVAFWCNPISGHATLYWYQQILGQGPKLLIQFQNNGVVDDSQLPKDRFSAERLKGVDSTLKIQPAKLEDSAVYLCASSLGENIQYFGAGTRLSVL.